Listed here is a single T cell receptor (beta chain). The data are from a study of blood T cell repertoires in COVID-19. Study at large: The cDNA or gDNA used as material had been derived from T cells, B-cell-depleted T cells, or PBMCs.

Sequencing used immunoSEQ multiplex PCR; TCRdb keeps in-frame clones, though not all of them. The sample consists of 190,000 or so clones, roughly 86% of them appearing once. Per germline, CDR1 MGHRA and CDR2 YSYEKL. The length of the CDR3 is 15 residues. The V and J ends lost 1 base and 6 bases, in that order; junction bases with no gene match: 7. The origin of this receptor is a man in his forties or fifties with active or convalescent COVID-19. Sequencing used peripheral blood. The chain joins TRBV4-1 to TRBJ2-7; TRBD1 matches 9 bases. The CDR3 protein is CASSQVGTGLAEQYF. Written as DNA, the CDR3 is TGCGCCAGCAGCCAAGTGGGGACAGGGTTGGCCGAGCAGTACTTC.